These T cell receptor beta chains were read from a single sample in a study of radiation and T cells in renal cell carcinoma. Sequencing was performed with immunoSEQ multiplex PCR; in TCRdb, only in-frame clones are kept and a portion is missing. The repertoire has around 95,000 clones, approximately 82% of them found once; the top ten carry under 8.5%. Sample: blood, taken from a patient whose treatment included radiotherapy and nephrectomy. These receptors were collected from a man in his sixties with renal cell carcinoma. Both conserved end residues are part of each CDR3. Each record gives: J gene, clone size, V gene, D gene, CDR3 DNA, CDR3 protein. A D gene is named only where the DNA matches it firmly. Rows give clone size only sometimes, using once, few, many, or a class for an expanded clone.

TRBJ2-2 NA TRBV6-5 NA TGTGCCAGCAGGTCGGAGGCCGGGGAGCTGTTTTTT CASRSEAGELFF
TRBJ2-1 NA TRBV19 NA TGTGCCAGTAGTGGGGGAGGTGGGGGTCTCTACAATGAGCAGTTCTTC CASSGGGGGLYNEQFF
TRBJ2-5 NA TRBV30 TRBD1 TGTGCCTGGAGTGTTTATGGGACAGTTGACCCTCAAGAGACCCAGTACTTC CAWSVYGTVDPQETQYF
TRBJ2-3 NA TRBV11-2 TRBD1 TGTGCCAGCAGCTTAGGGCCGGACAGGGGGCAGTATTTT CASSLGPDRGQYF
TRBJ2-1 NA TRBV9 NA TGTGCCAGCAGCCTCGGAGGAGGGGCGGGCAATGAGCAGTTCTTC CASSLGGGAGNEQFF
TRBJ1-2 few TRBV29-1 NA TGCAGCGTTGGTCGAGGAGAGAACTATGGCTACACCTTC CSVGRGENYGYTF
TRBJ1-2 NA TRBV10-1 NA TGCGCCAGCAGTGAGTCGACCCAGTATCCTATCAGCTACACCTTC CASSESTQYPISYTF
TRBJ2-1 NA TRBV27 TRBD2 TGTGCCAGCAGTGGCGAGGGGACTAGCCATTTCCATGAGGAGCAGTTCTTC CASSGEGTSHFHEEQFF
TRBJ1-1 NA TRBV18 NA TGTGCCAGCTCACCACGTCAGGGGAGAGGAGAAGACGAAGCTTTCTTT CASSPRQGRGEDEAFF
TRBJ2-3 NA TRBV7-2 NA TGTGCCAGCAGCTCGAATCCTACGACAGATACGCAGTATTTT CASSSNPTTDTQYF
TRBJ2-3 NA TRBV10-2 TRBD2 TGCGCCAGCAGGAAAGCGGGAGGACCCACAGATACGCAGTATTTT CASRKAGGPTDTQYF
TRBJ2-3 NA TRBV7-2 NA TGTGCCAGCAGGACAGGGCTACTAGCGGGCACAGATACGCAGTATTTT CASRTGLLAGTDTQYF
TRBJ2-5 once TRBV27 NA TGTGCCAGCAGTTTATGGGGCCAGAAAGAGACCCAGTACTTC CASSLWGQKETQYF
TRBJ2-2 NA TRBV10-1 NA TGCGCCAGCAGTGGATTAGTCGGGGAGCTGTTTTTT CASSGLVGELFF
TRBJ2-1 NA TRBV28 NA TGTGCCAGCGGGGCCTCCATCGGGGCTGAGCAGTTCTTC CASGASIGAEQFF
TRBJ2-7 NA TRBV7-6 TRBD1 TGTGCCAGCAGCTTGACAGGGGCCTCCTACGAGCAGTACTTC CASSLTGASYEQYF
TRBJ2-3 NA TRBV11-2 TRBD1 TGTGCCAGCAGCTTACAGGGGGACACAGATACGCAGTATTTT CASSLQGDTDTQYF
TRBJ2-1 NA TRBV9 NA TGTGCCAGCAGCGTGGGCGGTGGGGGGCCCGGTGAGCAGTTCTTC CASSVGGGGPGEQFF
TRBJ1-2 NA TRBV25-1 NA TGTGCCAGCAGTGAAGGCGAGGACAGCTCCATTAGCTATGGCTACACCTTC CASSEGEDSSISYGYTF
TRBJ2-7 NA TRBV30 NA TGTGCCTGGAGTGCCGGACGGTACGAGCAGTACTTC CAWSAGRYEQYF
TRBJ1-5 NA TRBV19 NA TGTGCCAGTAGTCCGGCCGTTTATAGCAATCAGCCCCAGCATTTT CASSPAVYSNQPQHF
TRBJ1-1 NA TRBV2 NA TGTGCCAGCAGTGAAAGTCGGGACCGAACATGGGGCACTGAAGCTTTCTTT CASSESRDRTWGTEAFF
TRBJ2-1 NA TRBV6-5 TRBD2 TGTGCCAGCATCCCGCTAGCGGGAGGTAATGAGCAGTTCTTC CASIPLAGGNEQFF
TRBJ1-1 NA TRBV5-1 TRBD1 TGCGCCAGCAGCTTGAACGCAGGGGGCGCAGGTCGGGGCACTGAAGCTTTCTTT CASSLNAGGAGRGTEAFF
TRBJ2-3 few TRBV28 NA TGTGCCAGCCAACCCACTGAGGCAGGCAGCACAGATACGCAGTATTTT CASQPTEAGSTDTQYF
TRBJ2-7 NA TRBV7-7 TRBD1 TGTGCCAGCAGCCCGGACAGGGAGAACGAGCAGTACTTC CASSPDRENEQYF
TRBJ2-7 NA TRBV6-1 NA TGTGCCAGCAGTGAGTCAGGAACCTACGAGCAGTACTTC CASSESGTYEQYF
TRBJ2-7 NA TRBV7-2 NA TGTGCCAGCAGCCGACGACAGTCCTCCTACGAGCAGTACTTC CASSRRQSSYEQYF
TRBJ2-1 NA TRBV29-1 TRBD1 TGCAGCGCCGGGGGGACAGGGGCCTACAATGAGCAGTTCTTC CSAGGTGAYNEQFF
TRBJ2-1 NA TRBV7-7 NA TGTGCCAGCAGCTTAGCCGTCAAGGGTAATGAGCAGTTCTTC CASSLAVKGNEQFF
TRBJ2-5 NA TRBV5-6 TRBD2 TGTGCCAGCAGCCCCCTCGGGGAGCGGGAGGGCCTCGAGACCCAGTACTTC CASSPLGEREGLETQYF
TRBJ1-2 NA TRBV27 NA TGTGCCAGCAGTTTATCGTTCCGGGTCCCTGGGCCCTATGGCTACACCTTC CASSLSFRVPGPYGYTF
TRBJ1-2 NA TRBV28 NA TGTGCCAGCAGTTTATGGACAGTTAACTATGGCTACACCTTC CASSLWTVNYGYTF
TRBJ1-4 NA TRBV18 NA TGTGCCAGCTCACCAGTTCCCGGGACGTCTAATGAAAAACTGTTTTTT CASSPVPGTSNEKLFF
TRBJ1-2 once TRBV7-6 NA TGTGCCAGCAGCCGGACCGAAAACTATGGCTACACCTTC CASSRTENYGYTF
TRBJ2-7 NA TRBV29-1 NA TGCAGCGCCCTTGGGGAGGACGAGCAGTACTTC CSALGEDEQYF
TRBJ1-2 NA TRBV30 NA TGTGCCTGGAGTTCAGGGTTTAGGGATGGCTACACCTTC CAWSSGFRDGYTF
TRBJ2-3 NA TRBV5-1 TRBD2 TGCGCCAGCAGCTGGAGCTGGACTAGCGGGAGCACAGATACGCAGTATTTT CASSWSWTSGSTDTQYF
TRBJ2-5 NA TRBV5-1 TRBD1 TGCGCCAGCGGACCGACAGGGGCGGGGGAGACCCAGTACTTC CASGPTGAGETQYF
TRBJ2-3 NA TRBV27 TRBD2 TGTGCCAGCACTGGTCTCGGCGGGAGCATAGATACGCAGTATTTT CASTGLGGSIDTQYF
TRBJ2-2 once TRBV2 NA TGTGCCAGTGGAATCGGACCCCCAAACACCGGGGAGCTGTTTTTT CASGIGPPNTGELFF
TRBJ1-2 NA TRBV5-1 NA TGCGCCAGCAGCTCTACCGGGACATCCTATGGCTACACCTTC CASSSTGTSYGYTF
TRBJ2-7 NA TRBV7-2 TRBD2 TGTGCCAGCAGCTTAGTCTCGCTAGCGGGAACCAACGAGCAGTACTTC CASSLVSLAGTNEQYF
TRBJ2-1 NA TRBV12-2 NA TGTGCAAGTCGCTTAGGTGTGTGCTCCTACAATGAGCAGTTCTTC CASRLGVCSYNEQFF
TRBJ2-1 NA TRBV6-6 NA TGTGCCAGCAGCCCGCTTAGGGGGGTCGATGAGCAGTTCTTC CASSPLRGVDEQFF
TRBJ2-3 NA TRBV4-3 TRBD2 TGCGCCAGCAGCCAAGATGGGGGGGGATTCCCCGCAGATACGCAGTATTTT CASSQDGGGFPADTQYF
TRBJ2-7 NA TRBV6-5 NA TGTGCCAGCAGTTACCGGGCCCAAGGCCACGAGCAGTACTTC CASSYRAQGHEQYF
TRBJ2-1 NA TRBV7-3 TRBD2 TGTGCCAGCAGCTCAATCGGACTAGCGGAGGGTAATGAGCAGTTCTTC CASSSIGLAEGNEQFF
TRBJ1-1 few TRBV5-5 NA TGTGCCAGCAGTTTTAGACCCGCGAACACTGAAGCTTTCTTT CASSFRPANTEAFF
TRBJ2-3 NA TRBV11-1 NA TGTGCCAGCAGCCTCTCAGGACCAGATACGCAGTATTTT CASSLSGPDTQYF
TRBJ2-3 NA TRBV21-1 NA TGTGCCAGCAGTCCCGGACTAGCGGGAGTCACAGATACGCAGTATTTT CASSPGLAGVTDTQYF
TRBJ1-3 NA TRBV5-1 NA TGCGCCAGCAGCTTGGCCGGAGACAGGTTTGGAAACACCATATATTTT CASSLAGDRFGNTIYF
TRBJ1-1 NA TRBV5-1 TRBD1 TGCGCCAGCAGCCTAGAAGGACAGGGACACACTGAAGCTTTCTTT CASSLEGQGHTEAFF
TRBJ2-1 NA TRBV28 NA TGTGCCAGCAGGGCCTACCCCTTCAATGAGCAGTTCTTC CASRAYPFNEQFF
TRBJ2-3 NA TRBV28 TRBD2 TGTGCCAGCAGTTTCCAGCGGGAGACAGATACGCAGTATTTT CASSFQRETDTQYF
TRBJ2-5 NA TRBV6-6 TRBD1 TGTGCCAGCCTTGGGACAGGGGAGCAAGAGACCCAGTACTTC CASLGTGEQETQYF
TRBJ2-2 NA TRBV29-1 TRBD1 TGCAGCGGAAGACAGGGTCCGAACACCGGGGAGCTGTTTTTT CSGRQGPNTGELFF
TRBJ2-7 NA TRBV7-2 TRBD2 TGTGCCAGCAGCTTACCGACCGGGACTAGAGCCTACGAGCAGTACTTC CASSLPTGTRAYEQYF
TRBJ1-1 NA TRBV9 NA TGTGCCAGCGGATCAGGGGCCCTGAACACTGAAGCTTTCTTT CASGSGALNTEAFF
TRBJ1-1 NA TRBV19 NA TGTGCCAGTATTCGTCTACAGGGAATTAACACTGAAGCTTTCTTT CASIRLQGINTEAFF